This is a list of T cell receptor beta chains from one sample in a study of blood T cell repertoires in COVID-19. Clones were read by immunoSEQ multiplex PCR, and TCRdb kept only the in-frame ones, dropping some. The table shows 40,000 to 65,000 clones, with 75% to 90% occurring only once. Sequencing input: peripheral blood. The receptors stem from an elderly man with acute or convalescent COVID-19. Both conserved end residues are part of each CDR3. The order of the fields is V gene, clone size, J gene, D gene, CDR3 protein, CDR3 DNA. D genes are given only for firm matches. Not every row has a clone size; where given, it reads once, few, many or a size class.

V: TRBV6-5; size: NA; J: TRBJ2-2; D: NA; CDR3: CASRFEGGPGELFF; DNA: TGTGCCAGCAGATTCGAGGGTGGTCCCGGGGAGCTGTTTTTT
V: TRBV11-2; size: NA; J: TRBJ2-4; D: NA; CDR3: CASSLVTTGAKNIQYF; DNA: TGTGCCAGCAGCTTAGTGACGACCGGGGCCAAAAACATTCAGTACTTC
V: TRBV11-1; size: NA; J: TRBJ2-2; D: TRBD2; CDR3: CASSGGLAGELFF; DNA: TGTGCCAGCAGCGGGGGACTAGCCGGGGAGCTGTTTTTT
V: TRBV20-1; size: NA; J: TRBJ1-2; D: NA; CDR3: CSALGQYGYTF; DNA: TGCAGTGCCCTTGGACAGTATGGCTACACCTTC
V: TRBV7-9; size: NA; J: TRBJ1-6; D: TRBD1; CDR3: CASSSQGQGVNSPLHF; DNA: TGTGCCAGCAGCTCCCAGGGACAGGGGGTGAATTCACCCCTCCACTTT
V: TRBV7-2; size: NA; J: TRBJ2-1; D: NA; CDR3: CASSLRLVYNEQFF; DNA: TGTGCCAGCAGCCTCCGACTAGTTTACAATGAGCAGTTCTTC
V: TRBV9; size: NA; J: TRBJ1-1; D: NA; CDR3: CASSRSVGGTEAFF; DNA: TGTGCCAGCAGCCGATCCGTGGGGGGAACTGAAGCTTTCTTT
V: TRBV6-2/TRBV6-3; size: NA; J: TRBJ2-1; D: NA; CDR3: CASSYSAGVNEQFF; DNA: TGTGCCAGCAGTTACTCGGCAGGGGTCAATGAGCAGTTCTTC
V: TRBV3-1/TRBV3-2; size: NA; J: TRBJ1-5; D: NA; CDR3: CASSQESGRNQPQHF; DNA: TGTGCCAGCAGCCAAGAGTCGGGAAGGAATCAGCCCCAGCATTTT
V: TRBV9; size: once; J: TRBJ1-2; D: TRBD1; CDR3: CASSVPPPPVTGVSNYGYTF; DNA: TGTGCCAGCAGCGTTCCCCCTCCCCCCGTTACAGGGGTCTCTAACTATGGCTACACCTTC
V: TRBV24-1; size: once; J: TRBJ2-1; D: TRBD1; CDR3: CATSDSFVQGDNDEQFF; DNA: TGTGCCACCAGTGATTCGTTCGTTCAGGGGGATAACGATGAGCAGTTCTTC
V: TRBV6-2/TRBV6-3; size: NA; J: TRBJ2-7; D: NA; CDR3: CASSPPRKPSYEQYF; DNA: TGTGCCAGCAGCCCCCCCAGGAAACCCTCCTACGAGCAGTACTTC
V: TRBV5-1; size: NA; J: TRBJ2-3; D: NA; CDR3: CASSPSSGGPTDTQYF; DNA: TGCGCCAGCAGCCCAAGTTCGGGGGGCCCCACAGATACGCAGTATTTT
V: TRBV6-6; size: NA; J: TRBJ2-3; D: TRBD1; CDR3: CASSDRQGPDTQYF; DNA: TGTGCCAGCAGTGACCGACAGGGTCCAGATACGCAGTATTTT
V: TRBV3-1/TRBV3-2; size: NA; J: TRBJ1-6; D: NA; CDR3: CASSPGTGDSPLHF; DNA: TGTGCCAGCAGCCCGGGGACGGGGGATTCACCCCTCCACTTT
V: TRBV11-2; size: NA; J: TRBJ1-2; D: TRBD1; CDR3: CASSAKSGTGSGYTF; DNA: TGTGCCAGCAGCGCCAAGTCCGGGACAGGGAGTGGCTACACCTTC
V: TRBV24-1; size: NA; J: TRBJ2-3; D: TRBD2; CDR3: CATSGGTSGSTSTDTQYF; DNA: TGTGCCACCAGTGGGGGGACTAGCGGGAGTACTAGCACAGATACGCAGTATTTT
V: TRBV6-5; size: NA; J: TRBJ2-3; D: NA; CDR3: CASKMQRTTADTQYF; DNA: TGTGCCAGCAAAATGCAGCGGACTACCGCAGATACGCAGTATTTT
V: TRBV30; size: NA; J: TRBJ1-5; D: NA; CDR3: CAWSTGMDYYQPQHF; DNA: TGTGCCTGGAGCACCGGGATGGATTACTATCAGCCCCAGCATTTT
V: TRBV5-5; size: few; J: TRBJ2-7; D: TRBD2; CDR3: CASSRQFGGASYEQYF; DNA: TGTGCCAGCAGTCGACAGTTCGGGGGGGCCTCCTACGAGCAGTACTTC
V: TRBV10-2; size: NA; J: TRBJ2-1; D: NA; CDR3: CASTASPNEQFF; DNA: TGCGCCAGCACCGCTAGCCCCAATGAGCAGTTCTTC
V: TRBV7-3; size: NA; J: TRBJ1-2; D: NA; CDR3: CASSLTGGARGYTF; DNA: TGTGCCAGCAGCTTAACAGGGGGGGCGCGAGGCTACACCTTC
V: TRBV30; size: NA; J: TRBJ1-3; D: TRBD1; CDR3: CAWSVEIRTGPGNTIYF; DNA: TGTGCCTGGAGTGTAGAAATCCGGACAGGACCTGGAAACACCATATATTTT
V: TRBV7-2; size: NA; J: TRBJ2-1; D: TRBD2; CDR3: CASSPVWSGGRNEQFF; DNA: TGTGCCAGCAGCCCCGTCTGGAGCGGGGGGCGCAATGAGCAGTTCTTC
V: TRBV2; size: NA; J: TRBJ2-7; D: TRBD1; CDR3: CASSERDSSEQYF; DNA: TGTGCCAGCAGTGAAAGGGACAGTAGCGAGCAGTACTTC
V: TRBV3-1/TRBV3-2; size: NA; J: TRBJ2-3; D: TRBD2; CDR3: CASSPRLADTDTQYF; DNA: TGTGCCAGCAGCCCCCGACTAGCGGACACAGATACGCAGTATTTT
V: TRBV11-3; size: once; J: TRBJ2-1; D: TRBD2; CDR3: CASSLLAGDNEQFF; DNA: TGTGCCAGCAGCTTACTAGCGGGGGACAATGAGCAGTTCTTC
V: TRBV5-4; size: NA; J: TRBJ1-6; D: TRBD1; CDR3: CASSPGQGGSSYNSPLHF; DNA: TGTGCCAGCAGCCCCGGACAGGGAGGAAGCTCCTATAATTCACCCCTCCACTTT
V: TRBV6-5; size: NA; J: TRBJ2-1; D: NA; CDR3: CASSYRRQVYNEQFF; DNA: TGTGCCAGCAGTTACCGCAGACAGGTCTACAATGAGCAGTTCTTC
V: TRBV30; size: NA; J: TRBJ1-1; D: NA; CDR3: CALDRRKTEAFF; DNA: TGTGCCCTGGACAGACGAAAGACTGAAGCTTTCTTT
V: TRBV18; size: NA; J: TRBJ2-3; D: NA; CDR3: CASSRDSAGTDTQYF; DNA: TGTGCCAGCTCACGGGACAGCGCGGGAACAGATACGCAGTATTTT
V: TRBV12-5; size: few; J: TRBJ2-7; D: TRBD1; CDR3: CASGLGTGFEQYF; DNA: TGTGCTAGTGGTCTCGGGACAGGGTTCGAGCAGTACTTC
V: TRBV3-1/TRBV3-2; size: NA; J: TRBJ1-2; D: TRBD1; CDR3: CASRDDRGSGYTF; DNA: TGTGCCAGCAGGGACGACAGGGGATCCGGCTACACCTTC
V: TRBV5-6; size: NA; J: TRBJ2-1; D: NA; CDR3: CASSLSRPSAYNEQFF; DNA: TGTGCCAGCAGCCTTTCGCGGCCATCAGCCTACAATGAGCAGTTCTTC
V: TRBV3-1/TRBV3-2; size: NA; J: TRBJ1-2; D: TRBD1; CDR3: CASSPDLRGNGYTF; DNA: TGTGCCAGCAGCCCTGATCTCAGGGGGAATGGCTACACCTTC
V: TRBV9; size: NA; J: TRBJ1-2; D: NA; CDR3: CASSALLGANYGYTF; DNA: TGTGCCAGCAGCGCCCTCCTTGGGGCAAACTATGGCTACACCTTC
V: TRBV28; size: NA; J: TRBJ1-5; D: TRBD1; CDR3: CASTPGQGVQPQHF; DNA: TGTGCCAGCACCCCGGGACAGGGAGTTCAGCCCCAGCATTTT
V: TRBV7-7; size: NA; J: TRBJ2-5; D: NA; CDR3: CASSLGRSGGAGTQYF; DNA: TGTGCTAGCAGCTTAGGGAGGAGTGGAGGGGCCGGGACCCAGTACTTC
V: TRBV29-1; size: once; J: TRBJ2-7; D: NA; CDR3: CSVEANYEQYF; DNA: TGCAGCGTTGAAGCCAACTACGAGCAGTACTTC
V: TRBV7-2; size: NA; J: TRBJ1-6; D: NA; CDR3: CASRLVAVDNSPLHF; DNA: TGTGCCAGCAGGTTGGTGGCGGTGGATAATTCACCCCTCCACTTT
V: TRBV6-5; size: NA; J: TRBJ2-5; D: TRBD2; CDR3: CASRNSGGETQYF; DNA: TGTGCCAGCAGGAATAGCGGGGGGGAGACCCAGTACTTC
V: TRBV7-9; size: NA; J: TRBJ1-1; D: NA; CDR3: CASSIEGDSVSTEAFF; DNA: TGTGCCAGCAGCATCGAAGGAGACAGTGTGAGCACTGAAGCTTTCTTT
V: TRBV24-1; size: NA; J: TRBJ2-3; D: NA; CDR3: CATSDFYTDTQYF; DNA: TGTGCCACCAGTGATTTCTACACAGATACGCAGTATTTT
V: TRBV12-3/TRBV12-4; size: NA; J: TRBJ1-1; D: TRBD1; CDR3: CASSPGQYEAFF; DNA: TGTGCCAGCAGCCCGGGACAGTATGAAGCTTTCTTT
V: TRBV6-5; size: NA; J: TRBJ1-5; D: TRBD1; CDR3: CASGRDRDVNQPQHF; DNA: TGTGCCAGCGGCCGGGACAGGGATGTCAATCAGCCCCAGCATTTT
V: TRBV19; size: NA; J: TRBJ2-5; D: TRBD2; CDR3: CASRPGAGDGQETQYF; DNA: TGTGCCAGTAGACCTGGGGCGGGGGACGGCCAAGAGACCCAGTACTTC
V: TRBV6-2/TRBV6-3; size: NA; J: TRBJ1-5; D: NA; CDR3: CASSYSGGYQPQHF; DNA: TGTGCCAGCAGTTACTCAGGGGGTTATCAGCCCCAGCATTTT
V: TRBV7-2; size: few; J: TRBJ2-1; D: NA; CDR3: CASSRGGRDEQFF; DNA: TGTGCCAGCAGCCGAGGGGGAAGGGATGAGCAGTTCTTC
V: TRBV6-2/TRBV6-3; size: NA; J: TRBJ1-4; D: NA; CDR3: CASSYSTPAAEKLFF; DNA: TGTGCCAGCAGTTACTCCACTCCGGCGGCGGAAAAACTGTTTTTT
V: TRBV11-3; size: NA; J: TRBJ2-1; D: NA; CDR3: CASSLGKGGRKGNEQFF; DNA: TGTGCCAGCAGCTTAGGAAAGGGGGGGCGTAAAGGCAATGAGCAGTTCTTC
V: TRBV18; size: NA; J: TRBJ2-5; D: TRBD2; CDR3: CASSPPGLAGGSETQYF; DNA: TGTGCCAGCTCACCGCCGGGACTAGCGGGGGGGTCGGAGACCCAGTACTTC
V: TRBV15; size: NA; J: TRBJ2-5; D: TRBD1; CDR3: CATSRESWTGQETQYF; DNA: TGTGCCACCAGCAGAGAGAGTTGGACAGGACAAGAGACCCAGTACTTC